Below, 15 T cell receptor beta chains from the same sample are listed, as sequenced in a study of blood T cell repertoires in COVID-19. Clones were sequenced by immunoSEQ multiplex PCR, and TCRdb holds only the in-frame ones, with some missing. The table shows hundreds of thousands of clones, with around nine tenths occurring only once. The sequenced sample was peripheral blood. The receptor source for this set is a woman between 65 and 79 years old with COVID-19, enrolled during active disease.

The chain uses TRBV19 and TRBJ2-6; D is unclear. Germline lookup yields CDR1 LNHDA and CDR2 SQIVND (reference sequence). This CDR3 is 19 amino acids long. Deletions cut 1 base from V and 0 bases from J, with 16 bases between. The CDR3 protein is CASSIGQVITYSGANVLTF. Written as DNA, the CDR3 is TGTGCCAGTAGTATAGGGCAGGTAATAACCTACTCTGGGGCCAACGTCCTGACTTTC. The complete variable domain, with remaining parts taken from reference TRBV19 and TRBJ2-6, reads DGGITQSPKYLFRKEGQNVTLSCEQNLNHDAMYWYRQDPGQGLRLIYYSQIVNDFQKGDIAEGYSVSREKKESFPLTVTSAQKNPTAFYLCASSIGQVITYSGANVLTFGAGSRLTVL.

This clone was seen a few times. The chain has TRBV11-2 and TRBJ2-7; D gene ambiguous. Germline assignment: CDR1 SGHAT and CDR2 FQNNGV. This CDR3 spans 12 amino acids. V was shortened by 3 bases and J by 3 bases, with 6 bases between the two germline ends. The CDR3 loop is CASSFSYYEQYF. CDR3 DNA: TGTGCCAGCAGCTTCTCTTACTACGAGCAGTACTTC.

The J gene is TRBJ2-3, the V gene TRBV19, with 13 bases lining up with TRBD2. The J segment lost 0 bases and the V segment lost 4 bases, leaving 10 bases of the junction unmatched. CDR1 and CDR2 from the germline V gene are LNHDA and SQIVND (reference sequence). The CDR3 contains 19 residues. This chain's CDR3 is CASSTGTSGIRASTDTQYF. The CDR3 DNA is TGTGCCAGTAGTACCGGGACTAGCGGGATACGTGCTAGCACAGATACGCAGTATTTT.

This clone was seen just once. The J gene is TRBJ2-1, the V gene TRBV11-1; 7 bases line up with TRBD1. The length of the CDR3 is 12 residues. V shed 4 bases, J shed 11 bases, and the junction held 5 bases outside the gene matches. Germline-derived CDR1 and CDR2 are SGHAT and FQDESV (reference sequence). CDR3 nucleotides: TGTGCCAGCAGCTGGGGACAGCCTAAGCAGTTCTTC. Its protein is CASSWGQPKQFF.

The genes are TRBV19 and TRBJ2-2, with D tentatively TRBD2 (6 bases). Germline lookup yields CDR1 LNHDA and CDR2 SQIVND (reference sequence). The CDR3 spans 14 residues. V lost 7 bases and J 2 bases, leaving 11 bases between the germline ends. This CDR3 reads CASTTGGNTGELFF. CDR3 coding DNA: TGTGCCAGTACCACCGGGGGAAACACCGGGGAGCTGTTTTTT.

The gene calls are TRBV21-1 and TRBJ1-2. TRBV21-1 is annotated as a pseudogene. The CDR3 is 14 amino acids. CDR3 DNA sequence: TGTGCCAGCAGCTCCCTAGCAGGTGTCTATGGCTACACCTTC. Translating gives CASSSLAGVYGYTF.

The chain recombines TRBV5-4 with TRBJ2-5; D call uncertain. The CDR3 runs to 15 residues. The V and J ends lost 1 base and 7 bases respectively, with 17 bases between them. Looked up from germline, CDR1 is SGHNT and CDR2 is YYREEE (reference sequence). CDR3 bases: TGTGCCAGCAGCTTGTCATCTAGTCGTCTAGGGACCCAGTACTTC. It specifies CASSLSSSRLGTQYF.

This chain uses TRBV5-1 with TRBJ2-1; 10 bases match TRBD2. V shed 4 bases and J 2 bases; nucleotides not matched to a gene: 6. The CDR3 is 16 residues long. Germline values: CDR1 SGHRS, CDR2 YFSETQ. This CDR3 is CASSQLAGRAYNEQFF. The CDR3 bases are TGCGCCAGCAGCCAACTAGCGGGGCGAGCCTACAATGAGCAGTTCTTC. The full variable domain, rest sourced from reference TRBV5-1 and TRBJ2-1, is KAGVTQTPRYLIKTRGQQVTLSCSPISGHRSVSWYQQTPGQGLQFLFEYFSETQRNKGNFPGRFSGRQFSNSRSEMNVSTLELGDSALYLCASSQLAGRAYNEQFFGPGTRLTVL.

This clone was seen a few times. V is TRBV5-1 and J is TRBJ2-7; D is unclear. This CDR3 is 14 amino acids long. V was trimmed by 2 bases and J by 3 bases, leaving 12 bases between them. The germline V gene has CDR1 SGHRS and CDR2 YFSETQ. The CDR3 reads CASSLSTGYYEQYF. The CDR3 DNA reads as TGCGCCAGCAGCTTAAGCACGGGTTACTACGAGCAGTACTTC. Variable domain in full (rest from reference TRBV5-1 and TRBJ2-7): KAGVTQTPRYLIKTRGQQVTLSCSPISGHRSVSWYQQTPGQGLQFLFEYFSETQRNKGNFPGRFSGRQFSNSRSEMNVSTLELGDSALYLCASSLSTGYYEQYFGPGTRLTVT.

Only a few counts were recorded for this clone. The chain employs TRBV7-2 and TRBJ1-1, with 7 bases aligning to TRBD1. In germline, CDR1 is SGHTA, CDR2 FQGNSA. CDR3 length equals 15 residues. The J segment lost 4 bases and the V segment lost 6 bases, leaving 11 bases of the junction unmatched. This CDR3 is CASRVPGGRRTEAFF. In nucleotides, the CDR3 is TGTGCCAGCAGAGTCCCAGGGGGACGTCGCACTGAAGCTTTCTTT.

The J gene is TRBJ1-5, the V gene TRBV28; D call uncertain. Between the trimmed V and J ends, which lost 6 bases and 9 bases, there was a span of 12 bases. Germline V CDR1 and CDR2: MDHEN, SYDVKM. CDR3 length: 12 amino acids. CDR3 sequence reads: CASSTDSGPQHF. In DNA, the CDR3 is TGTGCCAGCAGCACGGACTCGGGGCCCCAGCATTTT.

A note on this clone: The same CDR3 arises from other DNA sequences in this sample as well. The chain couples TRBV7-3 to TRBJ1-2; D not resolved. Trimming pared 3 bases from V and 2 bases from J, leaving 7 bases between. Germline V gene sequence: CDR1 SGHTA, CDR2 FQGTGA. This CDR3 comprises 13 residues. The CDR3 bases are TGTGCCAGCAGCTTGGGCAGAAACTATGGCTACACCTTC. Translated: CASSLGRNYGYTF.

This rearrangement joins TRBV30 to TRBJ1-5; 7 bases align to TRBD1. This CDR3 is built from 14 residues. CDR1 and CDR2 from the germline V gene are GTSNPN and SVGIG (reference sequence). The junction had 7 bases not matched to a gene; V was cut back by 8 bases and J by 0 bases. The CDR3: CASTGTDSNQPQHF. CDR3 in DNA: TGTGCCAGCACTGGGACAGATAGCAATCAGCCCCAGCATTTT.

The chain employs TRBV18 and TRBJ2-7; D is unresolved. The CDR3 sequence is 12 residues long. Germline CDR1 KGHSH, CDR2 LQKENI. The V end lost 2 bases, the J end lost 5 bases, and 7 bases lay between the germline ends. The CDR3 protein is CASSPSSDEQYF. The CDR3 nucleotides read TGTGCCAGCTCACCATCTTCCGACGAGCAGTACTTC.

The CDR3 DNA reads as TGTGCCAGCAGCCTCAGGGGCCTAGCGGATTACTCCTACAATGAGCAGTTCTTC. Its translation: CASSLRGLADYSYNEQFF. The gene calls are TRBV7-2 and TRBJ2-1; D may be TRBD2 (7 bases). Germline loops: CDR1 SGHTA, CDR2 FQGNSA. V lost 5 bases to trimming and J lost 0 bases, with 20 bases between them. The CDR3 totals 18 residues.